A single sample gave rise to the 18 T cell receptor beta chains below, sequenced in a study of radiation and T cells in renal cell carcinoma. TCRdb's table, derived via immunoSEQ multiplex PCR, lists solely in-frame clones and lacks some. Among some 100,000 clones, 65% to 85% were seen once, and the ten largest hold more than 5.5%. Noted time point: baseline pretreatment blood. Treatment in this sample: 15 Gy SBRT to primary tumor, nephrectomy 4 weeks later. This specimen consisted of blood, obtained from a patient whose treatment included radiotherapy and nephrectomy. These receptors came from a man aged 55 to 70 with renal cell carcinoma.

The rearrangement links TRBV5-4 to TRBJ2-5; D is perhaps TRBD1 or TRBD2 (6 bases each). The V and J ends lost 4 bases and 2 bases respectively, with 15 bases between them. Germline V gene data show CDR1 as SGHNT and CDR2 as YYREEE (reference sequence). There are 15 residues in the CDR3. CDR3: CASSIRLGGQETQYF. The CDR3, as DNA: TGTGCCAGCAGCATCAGGCTAGGGGGGCAAGAGACCCAGTACTTC.

This chain uses TRBV7-9 with TRBJ2-7; no clear D. Germline CDR1 reads SEHNR; CDR2 reads FQNEAQ (reference sequence). V lost 2 bases, J lost 2 bases, and 7 bases lay in between. The CDR3 spans 13 residues. The DNA for the CDR3 is TGTGCCAGCAGCTTACTGTCACCCTACGAGCAGTACTTC. This encodes CASSLLSPYEQYF.

This clone came up once. The chain uses TRBV18 and TRBJ2-5; a weak D match, TRBD1 (5 bases). CDR1 KGHSH and CDR2 LQKENI come from the germline V gene. V lost 3 bases and J lost 1, with 9 bases in between. CDR3 length: 14 residues. CDR3 in DNA: TGTGCCAGCTCACCGGCTGGGGCCCAAGAGACCCAGTACTTC. It encodes CASSPAGAQETQYF. Complete variable domain (other parts from reference TRBV18 and TRBJ2-5): NAGVMQNPRHLVRRRGQEARLRCSPMKGHSHVYWYRQLPEEGLKFMVYLQKENIIDESGMPKERFSAEFPKEGPSILRIQQVVRGDSAAYFCASSPAGAQETQYFGPGTRLLVL.

Only a few counts were recorded for this clone. V is TRBV19 and J is TRBJ2-1, with 9 bases lining up with TRBD2. The CDR3 totals 13 residues. Germline CDR1 and CDR2: LNHDA and SQIVND (reference sequence). The ends lost 6 bases at V and 8 bases at J; junction bases unmatched: 5. The CDR3: CASRISGRDEQFF. CDR3 DNA: TGTGCCAGTAGAATTAGCGGGAGAGATGAGCAGTTCTTC.

The chain has TRBV13 and TRBJ2-1; TRBD2 aligns across 12 bases. From germline, CDR1 is PRHDT and CDR2 FYEKMQ (reference sequence). The CDR3 is 16 amino acids. J lost 7 bases, V lost 5 bases, and 9 bases had no gene match. For the CDR3, the DNA is TGTGCCAGCAGCCTCAGACTAGCGGGAGCCGTAAATGAGCAGTTCTTC. The encoded protein is CASSLRLAGAVNEQFF.

The rearrangement links TRBV27 to TRBJ2-1, with 10 nucleotides matching TRBD1. The CDR3 contains 15 residues. CDR1 MNHEY and CDR2 SMNVEV come from the germline V gene (reference sequence). V was pared by 7 bases and J by 7 bases, with 10 bases of the junction left unmatched. CDR3 loop: CASNPAGQGQNEQFF. The CDR3 DNA reads as TGTGCCAGCAATCCCGCGGGACAGGGGCAGAATGAGCAGTTCTTC.

A single count supports this clone. The CDR3 protein is CASSYGGDTIYF. The DNA for the CDR3 is TGTGCCAGCAGTTATGGGGGAGACACCATATATTTT. V and J are TRBV6-6 and TRBJ1-3; possible D gene TRBD1, 5 bases. Trimming left V 3 bases short and J 8 bases short, with 8 bases between. Germline V gives CDR1 MNHNY, CDR2 SVGAGI (reference sequence). The CDR3 contains 12 residues.

V gene TRBV5-1 combines with J gene TRBJ1-1; 9 bases are shared with TRBD1. Germline V gene sequence: CDR1 SGHRS, CDR2 YFSETQ. The junction had 4 bases not matched to a gene; V was cut back by 3 bases and J by 1 base. The CDR3 runs to 15 residues. CDR3 coding DNA: TGCGCCAGCAGCTCCCAGGGACAGGGGAACACTGAAGCTTTCTTT. It specifies CASSSQGQGNTEAFF.

The chain joins TRBV7-8 to TRBJ2-7, with D possibly matching TRBD2 (6 bases). Trimming shortened V by 4 bases and J by 1 base, and 14 bases separated the two germline ends. Germline V gene lookup returns CDR1 SGHVS and CDR2 FQNEAQ. There are 15 residues in the CDR3. The CDR3 spells CASSSQASASYEQYF. For the CDR3, the DNA is TGTGCCAGCAGCTCCCAGGCTAGCGCGTCCTACGAGCAGTACTTC.

The V gene is TRBV5-6, the J gene TRBJ2-3; 10 nucleotides line up with TRBD2. Germline assignment: CDR1 SGHDT and CDR2 YYEEEE. The trim removed 6 bases at V and 5 bases at J, leaving 15 bases unmatched. The CDR3 runs 17 residues. The chain's CDR3 is CASTFYGLAGEGDTQYF. For the CDR3, the DNA is TGTGCCAGCACCTTTTACGGCCTAGCGGGAGAAGGAGATACGCAGTATTTT.

The genes are TRBV28 and TRBJ2-7, with D possibly being TRBD1 (5 bases). The CDR3 loop spans 21 amino acids. V lost 3 bases and J lost 1, with 31 bases in between. Germline V CDR1 and CDR2: MDHEN, SYDVKM. The DNA of the CDR3 is TGTGCCAGCAGTTTGGTGGGCGTGCAGGGCTCCCGAGCTAGTCGGTCCTACGAGCAGTACTTC. Translating it yields CASSLVGVQGSRASRSYEQYF.

The chain couples TRBV19 to TRBJ1-5, with D tentatively TRBD1 (6 bases). This CDR3 has 15 amino acids. Germline-derived CDR1 and CDR2 are LNHDA and SQIVND (reference sequence). The V end was cut by 5 bases, the J end by 0 bases, with 11 bases between. The CDR3, as DNA: TGTGCCAGTAGTGCCGGACAGTATAGCAATCAGCCCCAGCATTTT. Translated, it gives CASSAGQYSNQPQHF. The whole variable domain, remainder taken from reference TRBV19 and TRBJ1-5, is DGGITQSPKYLFRKEGQNVTLSCEQNLNHDAMYWYRQDPGQGLRLIYYSQIVNDFQKGDIAEGYSVSREKKESFPLTVTSAQKNPTAFYLCASSAGQYSNQPQHFGDGTRLSIL.

The chain joins TRBV19 to TRBJ2-1, with D perhaps being TRBD1 or TRBD2 (6 bases each). This CDR3 contains 12 residues. Trimming cost V 5 bases and J 9 bases, with 11 bases left between them. The germline V gene has CDR1 LNHDA and CDR2 SQIVND (reference sequence). CDR3 amino acids: CASSPQGGEQFF. CDR3 coding DNA: TGTGCCAGTAGTCCACAGGGAGGTGAGCAGTTCTTC.

The V and J genes are TRBV2 and TRBJ2-2; perhaps TRBD1 as D (6 bases). V was pared by 4 bases and J by 3 bases, with 18 bases between. CDR1 SNHLY and CDR2 FYNNEI come from the germline V gene. The CDR3 is 17 amino acids. The DNA of the CDR3 is TGTGCCAGCAGTGGACAGGTAGCTTGGCCATACACCGGGGAGCTGTTTTTT. It translates to CASSGQVAWPYTGELFF.

This chain connects TRBV7-6 to TRBJ2-7, with D possibly TRBD1 on 6 matching bases. The V gene lost 5 bases and the J gene lost 3 bases, with 14 bases spanning the gap. Germline values: CDR1 SGHVS, CDR2 FNYEAQ. The CDR3 loop spans 14 amino acids. The CDR3, as DNA: TGTGCCAGCAGCCGAACGGACAGTGACTACGAGCAGTACTTC. Translating it yields CASSRTDSDYEQYF.

The J gene is TRBJ2-5, the V gene TRBV6-6; no reliable D call. The V gene's germline CDR1 is MNHNY and CDR2 SVGAGI (reference sequence). The CDR3 has 10 residues. The V and J ends lost 6 bases and 2 bases respectively, with 1 base between them. The CDR3 DNA reads as TGTGCCAGCAGACAAGAGACCCAGTACTTC. This codes for CASRQETQYF.

The V gene is TRBV27, the J gene TRBJ2-1; 9 bases agree with TRBD1. The CDR3 spans 15 residues. Germline V gives CDR1 MNHEY, CDR2 SMNVEV (reference sequence). With V trimmed by 5 bases and J by 7 bases, 9 bases remained unmatched. For the CDR3, the DNA is TGTGCCAGCAGTCCCGCGGGACAGGGTAAGAATGAGCAGTTCTTC. This codes for CASSPAGQGKNEQFF.

The V gene is TRBV6-6, the J gene TRBJ2-5; 8 bases are shared with TRBD2. J gave up 2 bases and V 6 bases, and 5 bases lay outside the gene matches. The germline gives CDR1 MNHNY, CDR2 SVGAGI (reference sequence). The CDR3 covers 14 residues. The CDR3: CASSSGTRQETQYF. Here the CDR3 DNA reads TGTGCCAGCAGCTCCGGGACTAGACAAGAGACCCAGTACTTC.